This T cell receptor beta chain was recorded in a study of cytomegalovirus exposure and HLA in healthy donors. Regarding the study as a whole: Cytomegalovirus association was listed for under 200 TCR beta chains.

The donors were members of the validation cohort comprising over a hundred subjects, separate from the roughly 600-subject first cohort. Clones were read by immunoSEQ multiplex PCR, and TCRdb kept only the in-frame ones, dropping some. The sample includes about 64,000 clones, over 85% of them seen just once. The CDR3 loop spans 19 amino acids. Germline V gives CDR1 MNHNS, CDR2 SASEGT. Trimming stripped 0 bases from V and 0 bases from J, with 17 bases between. A remark on this clone: Its antigen is still unknown.

The origin of this receptor is a woman aged 18-29 years in good health and CMV-seropositive. V gene TRBV6-1 combines with J gene TRBJ1-4; a possible D gene is TRBD1 (5 bases). The sequenced sample was PBMCs. Here the CDR3 reads CASSEAITFSGATNEKLFF. CDR3 nucleotides: TGTGCCAGCAGTGAAGCAATTACTTTTTCGGGGGCAACTAATGAAAAACTGTTTTTT.